Below, 15 T cell receptor beta chains from the same sample are listed, as sequenced in a study of cytomegalovirus exposure and HLA in healthy donors. PCR involved 60 Vbeta and 13 Jbeta primers. Sequencing was performed with immunoSEQ multiplex PCR; in TCRdb, only in-frame clones are kept and a portion is missing. The sample contains 170,000 or so clones, less than 90% of which appear only once. Material for sequencing was PBMCs. The receptor source for this set is a man aged 50 to 60 in good health and CMV-seronegative.

The V call is TRBV28, the J call TRBJ2-1; 7 positions match TRBD2. The CDR3 loop spans 16 amino acids. The germline CDR1 and CDR2 sequences are MDHEN and SYDVKM. V lost 5 bases to trimming and J lost 0 bases; unmatched junction nucleotides: 7. The CDR3 bases are TGTGCCAGCAGTCCCCTAGCGGCTAGCTCCTACAATGAGCAGTTCTTC. Translated, it gives CASSPLAASSYNEQFF.

V is TRBV7-9 and J is TRBJ2-2; TRBD1 aligns across 7 bases. The CDR3 runs to 15 residues. The germline V gene has CDR1 SEHNR and CDR2 FQNEAQ (reference sequence). The trim removed 5 bases at V and 0 bases at J, leaving 3 bases unmatched. CDR3 nucleotides: TGTGCCAGCAGCGAAGGGACAGCGAACACCGGGGAGCTGTTTTTT. Translating gives CASSEGTANTGELFF.

V usage is TRBV18 and J usage is TRBJ1-4; 8 bases line up with TRBD1. This CDR3 is built from 16 residues. The germline V gene has CDR1 KGHSH and CDR2 LQKENI. J was trimmed by 5 bases and V by 6 bases; bases with no gene match: 11. CDR3 in amino acids: CASSVGQGGRNEKLFF. The CDR3, as DNA: TGTGCCAGCTCGGTTGGACAGGGTGGAAGAAATGAAAAACTGTTTTTT.

The V gene is TRBV6-5, the J gene TRBJ1-5; TRBD1 matches 8 bases. The CDR3 is made up of 15 amino acids. CDR1 and CDR2 from the germline V gene are MNHEY and SVGAGI. The V segment lost 4 bases and the J segment 4 bases; nucleotides outside the gene matches: 6. The CDR3 nucleotides read TGTGCCAGCAGTTTTTCCAGGGGGCTTAATCAGCCCCAGCATTTT. It encodes CASSFSRGLNQPQHF.

CDR3 nucleotides: TGTGCCACCAGCAGAGGTGAGGGTTCCACCTATGGCTACACCTTC. Protein product: CATSRGEGSTYGYTF. The genes are TRBV15 and TRBJ1-2; D gene ambiguous. Deletions cut 1 base from V and 4 bases from J, with 13 bases between. Looked up from germline, CDR1 is LNHNV and CDR2 is YYDKDF (reference sequence). The CDR3 totals 15 residues.

The gene calls are TRBV9 and TRBJ2-3; tentative D call: TRBD1 (5 bases). Between the trimmed V and J ends, which lost 1 base and 2 bases, there was a span of 8 bases. CDR1 and CDR2 from the germline V gene are SGDLS and YYNGEE. The CDR3 length is 14 residues. CDR3 protein: CASSVTGTTDTQYF. The CDR3, as DNA: TGTGCCAGCAGCGTAACAGGTACCACAGATACGCAGTATTTT.

J is TRBJ2-7 and V is TRBV4-1; 9 bases match TRBD1. The CDR3 spans 14 residues. After removal of 3 bases from V and 5 bases from J, the junction contained 5 bases not matched to a gene. The germline V gene encodes CDR1 MGHRA and CDR2 YSYEKL. CDR3 amino acids: CASSQRDRADEQYF. The CDR3 region has the DNA TGCGCCAGCAGCCAGAGGGACAGGGCTGACGAGCAGTACTTC.

This clone appeared once. This sequence joins TRBV12-5 and TRBJ2-2; D perhaps matches TRBD2 (6 bases). Deletions cut 6 bases from V and 6 bases from J, with 17 bases between. The germline V gene has CDR1 LGHNT and CDR2 FRNRAP. The CDR3 is made up of 15 amino acids. The CDR3 DNA follows: TGTGCTAGTGGCTCAGGAGGGCCCGGGGCCGGGGAGCTGTTTTTT. It translates to CASGSGGPGAGELFF.

The chain is built from TRBV4-2 and TRBJ2-5; 8 bases align to TRBD2. V dropped 4 bases and J dropped 5; count of bases not matched to a gene: 9. The CDR3 runs to 15 residues. Germline V gives CDR1 LGHNA, CDR2 YNFKEQ. The CDR3 protein is CASSLRAGAGETQYF. CDR3 nucleotide sequence: TGTGCCAGCAGCCTAAGAGCGGGAGCTGGGGAGACCCAGTACTTC.

The chain recombines TRBV7-9 with TRBJ2-1; 8 nucleotides line up with TRBD1. CDR3 length: 16 amino acids. Germline CDR1 reads SEHNR; CDR2 reads FQNEAQ (reference sequence). With 5 bases clipped from V and 0 bases from J, the junction kept 6 bases outside the gene matches. CDR3 amino acids: CASSLGTGSSYNEQFF. The CDR3 nucleotides are TGTGCCAGCAGCCTTGGGACAGGAAGCTCCTACAATGAGCAGTTCTTC. Full variable domain (missing parts from reference TRBV7-9 and TRBJ2-1): DTGVSQNPRHKITKRGQNVTFRCDPISEHNRLYWYRQTLGQGPEFLTYFQNEAQLEKSRLLSDRFSAERPKGSFSTLEIQRTEQGDSAMYLCASSLGTGSSYNEQFFGPGTRLTVL.

The J gene is TRBJ1-3, the V gene TRBV7-6, with D tentatively TRBD1 (6 bases). The V end was cut by 4 bases, the J end by 2 bases, with 12 bases between. Germline CDR1 reads SGHVS; CDR2 reads FNYEAQ. The CDR3 has 15 residues. CDR3 sequence reads: CASSSRGQTGNTIYF. The CDR3, as DNA: TGTGCCAGCAGCTCCAGAGGACAGACTGGAAACACCATATATTTT.

The CDR3 DNA reads TGTGCCACCAGCAGAGAGCCGGAGCCTTTTGCGCCCCAGCATTTT. This encodes CATSREPEPFAPQHF. The rearrangement joins TRBV15 to TRBJ1-5; D is unresolved. The CDR3 spans 15 residues. The ends were cut back, 0 bases at V and 9 bases at J, with 15 bases in the middle. Germline CDR1 and CDR2: LNHNV and YYDKDF (reference sequence).

This sequence joins TRBV6-6 and TRBJ1-5; D unresolved. The germline V gene has CDR1 MNHNY and CDR2 SVGAGI (reference sequence). This CDR3 has 13 residues. V dropped 0 bases and J dropped 11 bases, with 11 bases sitting between them. DNA for the CDR3: TGTGCCAGCAGTTACTCTGGGCAGGAGGCCCAGCATTTT. It encodes CASSYSGQEAQHF.

Here the CDR3 reads CASSLVRQGTGNTIYF. CDR3 DNA sequence: TGTGCCAGCAGCTTAGTGCGCCAGGGCACTGGAAACACCATATATTTT. The rearrangement joins TRBV7-6 to TRBJ1-3, with a possible D match to TRBD1 (5 bases). Between the trimmed V and J ends, which lost 1 base and 2 bases, there was a span of 12 bases. The CDR3 length is 16 residues. Looked up from germline, CDR1 is SGHVS and CDR2 is FNYEAQ.

The chain links TRBV7-6 to TRBJ2-7, with a possible D match to TRBD2 (5 bases). Trimming took 5 bases from V and 3 from J, leaving 8 bases between them. CDR1 SGHVS and CDR2 FNYEAQ come from the germline V gene. CDR3 size: 12 residues. The chain's CDR3 is CASSLGDYEQYF. CDR3 nucleotides: TGTGCCAGCAGCCTCGGGGACTACGAGCAGTACTTC. Together with reference TRBV7-6 and TRBJ2-7, the CDR3 gives the full variable domain: GAGVSQSPRYKVTKRGQDVALRCDPISGHVSLYWYRQALGQGPEFLTYFNYEAQQDKSGLPNDRFSAERPEGSISTLTIQRTEQRDSAMYRCASSLGDYEQYFGPGTRLTVT.